This entry is about one T cell receptor (beta chain). What it binds is not known. This sample stems from a study of long-term antiretroviral therapy in people with HIV. V lost 7 bases and J 1 base, leaving 17 bases between the germline ends. This CDR3 region has 17 residues. Germline CDR1 is LNHDA and CDR2 is SQIVND (reference sequence). Assay version v3.0 of immunoSEQ was used, and it was run at survey level. Clones were sequenced by immunoSEQ multiplex PCR, and TCRdb holds only the in-frame ones, with some missing. The sample has approximately 33,000 clones, approximately 85% seen once. Regarding the study as a whole: Within the repertoire, clones expanded before ART were dominant at all time points. Absence of data on ART adherence, viral resistance or therapy changes was noted. Although diversity increased after ART, it remained lower than in transplant donor controls.

The rearrangement links TRBV19 to TRBJ2-6, with D perhaps matching TRBD1 or TRBD2 (6 bases each). The source is a man between 18 and 29 years old with HIV. The sample was unsorted PBMCs, taken 0.8 years before starting antiretroviral therapy. The CDR3 is CASTKGGPFSGANVLTF. CDR3 coding DNA: TGTGCCAGTACAAAGGGGGGCCCTTTTTCTGGGGCCAACGTCCTGACTTTC.